The clone carrying this TCR beta chain was found a few times. The assay was immunoSEQ multiplex PCR, and TCRdb's table has in-frame clones only and misses some. Of 20,000 to 25,000 clones in the sample, approximately 46% were seen once. V lost 7 bases to trimming and J lost 0 bases; unmatched junction nucleotides: 7. Germline assignment: CDR1 SGHTS and CDR2 YDEGEE. The CDR3 extends over 15 amino acids. These data belong to a study of graft-versus-host responses after intestinal transplantation. The sequence came from a human patient who received an intestinal transplant. The sample here was alloreactive CD4+ T cells from a mixed lymphocyte reaction culture, taken before intestinal transplant. Indicated subset: CFSE-low proliferating T cells sorted from roughly 6-day pre-transplant mixed lymphocyte reaction (GvH or HvG direction). The chain recombines TRBV5-8 with TRBJ2-4; 7 bases are a match to TRBD2. The CDR3 protein is CASLGGFIAKNIQYF. The CDR3 bases are TGTGCCAGCTTGGGGGGGTTTATAGCCAAAAACATTCAGTACTTC.